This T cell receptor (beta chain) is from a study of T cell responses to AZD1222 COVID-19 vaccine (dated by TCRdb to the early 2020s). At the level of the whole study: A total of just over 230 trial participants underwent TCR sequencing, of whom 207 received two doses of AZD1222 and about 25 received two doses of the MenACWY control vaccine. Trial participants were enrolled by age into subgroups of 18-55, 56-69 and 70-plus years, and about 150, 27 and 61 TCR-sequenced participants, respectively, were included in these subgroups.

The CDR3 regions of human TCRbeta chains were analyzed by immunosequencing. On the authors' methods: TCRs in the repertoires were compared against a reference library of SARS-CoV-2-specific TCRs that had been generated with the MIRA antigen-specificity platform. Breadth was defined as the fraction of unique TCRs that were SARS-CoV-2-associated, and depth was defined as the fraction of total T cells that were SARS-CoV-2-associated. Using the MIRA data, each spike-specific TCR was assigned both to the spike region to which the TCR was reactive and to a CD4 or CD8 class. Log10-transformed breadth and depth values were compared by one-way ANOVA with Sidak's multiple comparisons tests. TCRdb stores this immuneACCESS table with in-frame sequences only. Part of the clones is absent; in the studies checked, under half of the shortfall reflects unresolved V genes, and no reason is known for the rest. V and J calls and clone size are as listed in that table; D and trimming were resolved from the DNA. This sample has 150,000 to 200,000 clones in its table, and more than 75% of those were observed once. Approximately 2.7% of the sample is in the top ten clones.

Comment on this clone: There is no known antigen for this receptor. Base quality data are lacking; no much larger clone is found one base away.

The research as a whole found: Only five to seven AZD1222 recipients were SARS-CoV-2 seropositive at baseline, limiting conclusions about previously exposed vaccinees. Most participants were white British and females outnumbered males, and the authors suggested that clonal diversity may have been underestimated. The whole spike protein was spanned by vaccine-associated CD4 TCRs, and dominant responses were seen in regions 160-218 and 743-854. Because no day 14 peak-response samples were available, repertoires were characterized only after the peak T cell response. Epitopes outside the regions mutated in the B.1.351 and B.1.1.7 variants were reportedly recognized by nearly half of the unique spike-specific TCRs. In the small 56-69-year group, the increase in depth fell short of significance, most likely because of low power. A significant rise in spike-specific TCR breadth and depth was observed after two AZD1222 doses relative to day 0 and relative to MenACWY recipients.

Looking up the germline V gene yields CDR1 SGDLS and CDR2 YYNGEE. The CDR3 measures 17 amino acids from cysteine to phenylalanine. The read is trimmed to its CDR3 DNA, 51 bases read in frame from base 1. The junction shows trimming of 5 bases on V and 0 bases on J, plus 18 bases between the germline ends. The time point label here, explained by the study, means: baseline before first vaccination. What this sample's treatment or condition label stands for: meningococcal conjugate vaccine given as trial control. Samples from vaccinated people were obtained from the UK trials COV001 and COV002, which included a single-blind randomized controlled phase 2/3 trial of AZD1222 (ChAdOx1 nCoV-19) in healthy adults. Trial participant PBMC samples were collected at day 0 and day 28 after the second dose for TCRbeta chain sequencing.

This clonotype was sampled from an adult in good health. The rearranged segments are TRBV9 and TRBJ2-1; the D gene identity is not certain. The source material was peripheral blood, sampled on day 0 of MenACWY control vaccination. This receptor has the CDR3 CASSFNRALSSYNEQFF. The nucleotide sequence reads TGTGCCAGCAGTTTCAACCGAGCGTTAAGCTCCTACAATGAGCAGTTCTTC.